This T cell receptor (beta chain) was retrieved from a study of T-cell reconstitution after alpha-beta-depleted transplantation in children. This clonotype came up a few times. The antigen remains unidentified. Trimming took 6 bases from V and 10 from J, leaving 15 bases between them. CDR1 and CDR2 from the germline V gene are SNHLY and FYNNEI. This CDR3 contains 13 residues. The TCRbeta library was prepared with unique molecular identifiers. TCRdb re-called the PCR reads with MiXCR, one entry per CDR3 protein. The table includes some 100,000 distinct CDR3 sequences, roughly a sixth detected once. General study findings and limits: It was newly produced T cells that mostly accounted for T-cell counts and diversity one year after transplant. Roughly two months post-transplant, alpha-beta T cells reportedly originated from several hundred graft clones that had expanded. Recipient T cells and thymic progenitors that survived were the source of the high TCRbeta diversity seen at day 60 in some patients.

The clonotype originates from a male patient aged 2 to 9 who had a stem cell transplant for acute lymphoblastic leukemia, so the T cells may come from the graft donor. The starting material was PBMCs, mostly from graft donor cells, obtained 180 days after TCRalphabeta/CD19-depleted stem cell transplant. V and J are TRBV2 and TRBJ1-4; TRBD1 might be the D (6 bases). The CDR3 region is CASRRGVDAKLFF. In DNA form, the CDR3 reads TGTGCCAGCAGGAGGGGGGTTGATGCAAAACTGTTTTTT.